The 3 T cell receptor beta chains presented below share a single source sample, sequenced in a study of beta chain features in type 1 diabetes. Expressed TCRB transcripts were sequenced, since all the RNA that had been isolated was reverse transcribed. Here immunoSEQ multiplex PCR was the method, and the copy in TCRdb shows in-frame clones only, minus some. The table includes about 240,000 clones, 27% detected once. The specimen sequenced was central memory CD4+ T cells from blood. All receptors derive from a man between 25 and 39 years old in good health.

V is TRBV30 and J is TRBJ2-7; tentatively, D is TRBD2 (5 bases). The CDR3 runs 13 residues. The germline gives CDR1 GTSNPN, CDR2 SVGIG (reference sequence). Trimming left V 0 bases short and J 0 bases short, with 6 bases between. CDR3: CAWSVGGSYEQYF. CDR3 coding DNA: TGTGCCTGGAGTGTAGGAGGCTCCTACGAGCAGTACTTC.

The chain is built from TRBV9 and TRBJ2-1; D is unclear. The germline CDR1 and CDR2 sequences are SGDLS and YYNGEE. The CDR3 is made up of 15 amino acids. V dropped 0 bases and J dropped 5 bases, with 12 bases sitting between them. The CDR3 loop reads CASSVDPNVHNEQFF. Here the CDR3 DNA reads TGTGCCAGCAGCGTAGATCCCAATGTGCACAATGAGCAGTTCTTC. The full variable domain, its missing parts supplied by reference TRBV9 and TRBJ2-1, is DSGVTQTPKHLITATGQRVTLRCSPRSGDLSVYWYQQSLDQGLQFLIQYYNGEERAKGNILERFSAQQFPDLHSELNLSSLELGDSALYFCASSVDPNVHNEQFFGPGTRLTVL.

This clone was seen only once. This chain joins TRBV7-2 and TRBJ2-5, with D uncertain. The CDR3 loop spans 13 amino acids. With 5 bases removed from V and 5 bases from J, the gap between germline ends came to 12 bases. Germline CDR1 SGHTA, CDR2 FQGNSA. The CDR3 region has the DNA TGTGCCAGCAGCCCCTCCGTTCTCGAGACCCAGTACTTC. Residues: CASSPSVLETQYF.